The rows below give T cell receptor beta chains drawn from one sample of a study of blood T cells in healthy people across ages. From the 5' RACE reads, TCRdb called clonotypes with MiXCR, one entry per CDR3 protein. Here the sample spans approximately 2,000,000 distinct CDR3 sequences, roughly 43% being singletons. Input material: blood. The origin of the receptors is a human donor in good health. Each CDR3 is given without its conserved first and last residue.

length	V	J	CDR3
10	TRBV2	TRBJ1-2	ASKIQGDGYT
15	TRBV5-6	TRBJ2-1	ASRPTGLPNPNNEQF
14	TRBV28	TRBJ2-3	ASSLWYAGSTDTQY
14	TRBV6-2/TRBV6-3	TRBJ1-1	ASTIPGHIRGTEAF
11	TRBV12-3/TRBV12-4	TRBJ1-4	ASSLVGDEKLF
11	TRBV29-1	TRBJ2-7	SVVEGSYNEQY
11	TRBV20-1	TRBJ1-2	SAKTESNYGYT
9	TRBV29-1	TRBJ2-1	SADRGYEQF
11	TRBV5-6	TRBJ2-2	ASSLWVSGELF
13	TRBV18	TRBJ1-2	ASSPGHLRNYGYT
13	TRBV7-2	TRBJ1-1	ASSLATDRASRAF
15	TRBV6-2/TRBV6-3	TRBJ2-7	ASSSTWTGGISYEQY
13	TRBV7-9	TRBJ2-1	ASSGGAEDDNEQF
13	TRBV5-1	TRBJ1-6	ASSSGTGSNSPLH
16	TRBV7-9	TRBJ2-1	ASSPPLNPQGSYNEQF
12	TRBV7-9	TRBJ1-6	ASNLWGDNSPLH
12	TRBV5-1	TRBJ2-2	ASSWEANTGELF
13	TRBV18	TRBJ2-1	ASSPLRQGNNEQF
14	TRBV7-6	TRBJ2-1	ASSIKLQGTYNEQF
19	TRBV20-1	TRBJ1-2	SARDSGLNRGRGSTVGGYT
12	TRBV7-9	TRBJ2-3	ASSHVQITDMQY
15	TRBV18	TRBJ2-5	TSSPPEGLDGGETQY
14	TRBV20-1	TRBJ1-2	SARSPPEVPNYGYT
12	TRBV7-2	TRBJ2-7	ASSLVRLVGEQY
9	TRBV6-2/TRBV6-3	TRBJ2-5	ATSNHETQY
11	TRBV12-3/TRBV12-4	TRBJ2-7	ASLEGPPYEQY
18	TRBV11-2	TRBJ2-3	ASSLWAPLAGYTTGDTQY
12	TRBV20-1	TRBJ1-5	SARRGVGDQPQH